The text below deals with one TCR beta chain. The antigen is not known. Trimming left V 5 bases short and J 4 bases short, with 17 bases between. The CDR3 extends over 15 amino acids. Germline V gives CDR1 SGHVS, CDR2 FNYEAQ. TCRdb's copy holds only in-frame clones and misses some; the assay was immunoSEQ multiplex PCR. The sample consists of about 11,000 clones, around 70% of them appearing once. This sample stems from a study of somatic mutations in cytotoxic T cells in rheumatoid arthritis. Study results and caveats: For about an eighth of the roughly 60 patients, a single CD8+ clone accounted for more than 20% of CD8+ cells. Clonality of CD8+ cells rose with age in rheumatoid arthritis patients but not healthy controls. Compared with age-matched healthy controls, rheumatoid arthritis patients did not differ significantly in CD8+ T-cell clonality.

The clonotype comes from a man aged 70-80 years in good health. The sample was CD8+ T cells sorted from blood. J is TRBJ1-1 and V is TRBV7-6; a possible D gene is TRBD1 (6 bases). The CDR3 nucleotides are TGTGCCAGCAGCCCTCGACAGGACTTGGGCACTGAAGCTTTCTTT. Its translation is CASSPRQDLGTEAFF.